The next 23 T cell receptor beta chains were all read from a single sample in a study of CD8 T cells in ankylosing spondylitis. Each CDR3 protein gets one entry after TCRdb re-called the 5' RACE reads with MiXCR. This table has about 160,000 distinct CDR3 sequences, 18% appearing once. Sequenced material: blood, either unsorted or a sorted T cell fraction (not recorded which). Receptors originate from a male donor with ankylosing spondylitis or in good health (not recorded which).

Note on this clonotype: A much larger clone differs from this one at a single base, so this may be a read error. V and J are TRBV12-3 or TRBV12-4 and TRBJ2-7, with 8 bases identical to TRBD1. This CDR3 spans 14 amino acids. The CDR3 here is CASSAGQGLYEQCF. CDR3 in DNA: TGTGCCAGCAGCGCAGGACAGGGCCTCTACGAGCAGTGCTTC.

V is TRBV2 and J is TRBJ1-4; D remains unclear. V was shortened by 6 bases and J by 0 bases, with 11 bases between the two germline ends. Germline CDR1 reads SNHLY; CDR2 reads FYNNEI. The CDR3 runs to 15 residues. CDR3 coding DNA: TGTGCCAGCAGAAGGTCCGGGGCAACTAATGAAAAACTGTTTTTT. It translates to CASRRSGATNEKLFF. The full variable domain, completed using reference TRBV2 and TRBJ1-4, is EPEVTQTPSHQVTQMGQEVILRCVPISNHLYFYWYRQILGQKVEFLVSFYNNEISEKSEIFDDQFSVERPDGSNFTLKIRSTKLEDSAMYFCASRRSGATNEKLFFGSGTQLSVL.

This clonotype was counted a few times. The chain has TRBV20-1 and TRBJ2-5; D gene unclear. V shed 1 base and J shed 2 bases, with 11 bases lying between them. Germline assignment: CDR1 DFQATT and CDR2 SNEGSKA (reference sequence). This CDR3 has 14 amino acids. CDR3 sequence reads: CSARVPGPQETQYF. CDR3 nucleotides: TGCAGTGCTAGAGTCCCCGGTCCTCAAGAGACCCAGTACTTC.

This clonotype was counted ten times or more. Here the CDR3 DNA reads TGCAGTGCTAGAGAAGCGGCGGGGGGTACGCAGTATTTT. Protein product: CSAREAAGGTQYF. The chain carries TRBV20-1 and TRBJ2-3; 8 bases match TRBD2. Germline CDR1 DFQATT, CDR2 SNEGSKA (reference sequence). The ends lost 0 bases at V and 8 bases at J; junction bases unmatched: 4. This CDR3 is 13 amino acids long.

This clonotype was seen at least ten times. The gene calls are TRBV20-1 and TRBJ2-1; 11 bases match TRBD2. Looked up from germline, CDR1 is DFQATT and CDR2 is SNEGSKA (reference sequence). V gave up 8 bases and J gave up 5 bases; unmatched junction bases: 5. There are 13 residues in the CDR3. The CDR3 region is CSPVLAGDNEQFF. CDR3 nucleotide sequence: TGCAGTCCCGTACTAGCGGGAGACAATGAGCAGTTCTTC.

This clonotype was observed many times. This chain joins TRBV5-1 and TRBJ2-3; no firm D call. V lost 4 bases to trimming and J lost 4 bases, with 7 bases between them. The CDR3 is 12 amino acids. Germline CDR1 is SGHRS and CDR2 is YFSETQ. This chain's CDR3 is CASSIPPDTQYF. In DNA, the CDR3 is TGCGCCAGCAGCATTCCCCCAGATACGCAGTATTTT.

The V gene is TRBV3-1, the J gene TRBJ2-6, with 8 bases lining up with TRBD1. V shed 8 bases and J 4 bases; nucleotides not matched to a gene: 19. The germline V gene encodes CDR1 LGHDT and CDR2 YNNKEL (reference sequence). This CDR3 has 19 residues. This CDR3 reads CASCLIDRGLRRGANVLTF. The CDR3 nucleotides are TGTGCCAGCTGTTTAATTGACAGGGGCTTACGGAGAGGGGCCAACGTCCTGACTTTC.

This clonotype was observed a few times. This rearrangement joins TRBV24-1 to TRBJ2-4; no reliable D call. The germline gives CDR1 KGHDR, CDR2 SFDVKD. The CDR3 loop spans 15 amino acids. V lost 0 bases to trimming and J lost 9 bases, with 14 bases between them. CDR3 residues: CATSDLRNRVGIQYF. The CDR3 DNA reads TGTGCCACCAGTGATTTGCGTAATAGGGTAGGCATTCAGTACTTC.

This clonotype was counted at least ten times. The chain's CDR3 is CSASRFSVDNSPLHF. For the CDR3, the DNA is TGCAGTGCTAGCCGGTTTTCAGTAGATAATTCACCCCTCCACTTT. This chain joins TRBV20-1 and TRBJ1-6; D gene unclear. Germline lookup yields CDR1 DFQATT and CDR2 SNEGSKA (reference sequence). Trimming shortened V by 3 bases and J by 5 bases, and 14 bases separated the two germline ends. The CDR3 extends over 15 amino acids.

This clonotype was seen many times. The V gene is TRBV7-2, the J gene TRBJ1-2; no definite D call. This CDR3 is 15 amino acids long. The V gene lost 5 bases and the J gene lost 2 bases, with 15 bases spanning the gap. Germline CDR1 SGHTA, CDR2 FQGNSA. The DNA for the CDR3 is TGTGCCAGCAGCCCCCTTGTGGGTCAGAACTATGGCTACACCTTC. This codes for CASSPLVGQNYGYTF.

Ten or more counts support this clonotype. The J gene is TRBJ2-3, the V gene TRBV3-1; 9 bases match TRBD2. V shed 1 base, J shed 4 bases, and the junction held 6 bases outside the gene matches. The CDR3 extends over 16 amino acids. In germline, CDR1 is LGHDT, CDR2 YNNKEL (reference sequence). The CDR3 loop is CASSQVLTSGADTQYF. CDR3 sequence (DNA): TGTGCCAGCAGCCAAGTTTTGACTAGCGGCGCAGATACGCAGTATTTT.

This clonotype was picked up many times. The chain recombines TRBV28 with TRBJ2-3, with D perhaps TRBD1 or TRBD2 (6 bases each). V shed 5 bases and J shed 0 bases, with 12 bases lying between them. The germline V gene has CDR1 MDHEN and CDR2 SYDVKM. CDR3 length equals 15 residues. This CDR3 is CASSGGTSSTDTQYF. CDR3 nucleotide sequence: TGTGCCAGCAGTGGCGGGACATCTAGCACAGATACGCAGTATTTT.

This clonotype showed up many times. The chain joins TRBV28 to TRBJ2-1; D might be TRBD2 (6 bases). CDR3 length: 16 amino acids. V lost 5 bases and J lost 8, with 22 bases in between. Germline CDR1 and CDR2: MDHEN and SYDVKM. The CDR3 coding sequence is TGTGCCAGCAGTATTCCGAGGGCTAGCGAACGATATGAGCAGTTCTTC. Protein product: CASSIPRASERYEQFF.

The V call is TRBV5-1, the J call TRBJ2-2; tentatively, D is TRBD2 (7 bases). This CDR3 comprises 15 residues. V was trimmed by 4 bases and J by 3 bases, leaving 13 bases between them. Germline V gene sequence: CDR1 SGHRS, CDR2 YFSETQ. CDR3 protein: CASSPGGQDTGELFF. Written as DNA, the CDR3 is TGCGCCAGCAGCCCGGGGGGCCAGGACACCGGGGAGCTGTTTTTT.

This clonotype was picked up many times. This rearrangement joins TRBV7-9 to TRBJ2-3; possibly TRBD1 for D (6 bases). Germline loops: CDR1 SEHNR, CDR2 FQNEAQ (reference sequence). CDR3 length: 14 residues. V shed 4 bases and J shed 2 bases, with 10 bases lying between them. The CDR3 bases are TGTGCCAGCAGCTCGGCAGGGGCCACAGATACGCAGTATTTT. This sequence encodes CASSSAGATDTQYF. Complete variable domain (other parts from reference TRBV7-9 and TRBJ2-3): DTGVSQNPRHKITKRGQNVTFRCDPISEHNRLYWYRQTLGQGPEFLTYFQNEAQLEKSRLLSDRFSAERPKGSFSTLEIQRTEQGDSAMYLCASSSAGATDTQYFGPGTRLTVL.

This clonotype was seen just once. Given a much more abundant clone one base away, this may be a read error. V usage is TRBV5-1 and J usage is TRBJ2-2; 9 bases line up with TRBD1. Germline lookup yields CDR1 SGHRS and CDR2 YFSETQ. Losses at the gene ends were 4 bases for V and 7 bases for J; bases not matched to a gene: 11. CDR3 length: 16 amino acids. Written as DNA, the CDR3 is TGCGCCAGCAGCCGTCCGGGACAGGGCGAATGCGGGGAGCTGTTTTTT. It specifies CASSRPGQGECGELFF.

This clonotype turned up a few times. The V gene is TRBV18, the J gene TRBJ1-1, with 9 bases that match TRBD1. This CDR3 is built from 13 residues. V lost 10 bases, J lost 3 bases, and 6 bases stayed unmatched. Per the germline V gene, CDR1 is KGHSH and CDR2 is LQKENI. The CDR3 nucleotides are TGTGCCACCTTACAGGGGGCAGACACTGAAGCTTTCTTT. The encoded protein is CATLQGADTEAFF. The variable domain in full, with the rest retrieved from reference TRBV18 and TRBJ1-1, is NAGVMQNPRHLVRRRGQEARLRCSPMKGHSHVYWYRQLPEEGLKFMVYLQKENIIDESGMPKERFSAEFPKEGPSILRIQQVVRGDSAAYFCATLQGADTEAFFGQGTRLTVV.

The V and J genes are TRBV27 and TRBJ2-3; D assignment may be TRBD1 or TRBD2 (5 bases each). Germline values: CDR1 MNHEY, CDR2 SMNVEV (reference sequence). There are 17 residues in the CDR3. V gave up 5 bases and J gave up 0 bases, with 18 bases separating them. The DNA of the CDR3 is TGTGCCAGCAGTGCCTCCCCGGGATGGGGGAGCACAGATACGCAGTATTTT. Translating gives CASSASPGWGSTDTQYF.

The rearrangement joins TRBV7-9 to TRBJ2-1; perhaps TRBD1 as D (6 bases). CDR1 and CDR2 (germline): SEHNR, FQNEAQ (reference sequence). V was pared by 5 bases and J by 8 bases, with 10 bases between. CDR3 size: 12 residues. The CDR3: CASSNRAHEQFF. CDR3 coding DNA: TGTGCCAGCAGCAACAGGGCGCATGAGCAGTTCTTC. Full variable domain (rest looked up from reference TRBV7-9 and TRBJ2-1): DTGVSQNPRHKITKRGQNVTFRCDPISEHNRLYWYRQTLGQGPEFLTYFQNEAQLEKSRLLSDRFSAERPKGSFSTLEIQRTEQGDSAMYLCASSNRAHEQFFGPGTRLTVL.

The V call is TRBV12-3 or TRBV12-4, the J call TRBJ2-1; 9 bases are a match to TRBD2. CDR3 size: 14 residues. Trimming at V came to 11 bases and at J to 4 bases, leaving 9 bases not matched to a gene. CDR3 nucleotides: TGTGCCGGCACCAGGCGGGGGGGATACAATGAGCAGTTCTTC. It yields the protein CAGTRRGGYNEQFF.

This clonotype has a handful of counts. The rearrangement joins TRBV12-3 or TRBV12-4 to TRBJ1-5, with TRBD1 as a possible D gene (5 bases). The CDR3 covers 12 residues. Trimming took 5 bases from V and 11 from J, leaving 13 bases between them. Written as DNA, the CDR3 is TGTGCCAGCAGTGGGGACGTGCGGGCCCAGCATTTT. Its protein is CASSGDVRAQHF.

This clonotype was seen at least ten times. The CDR3 nucleotides are TGCAGTGCTAGGGGGACTAGCGGGGGGCATGAGCAGTTCTTC. Protein product: CSARGTSGGHEQFF. V is TRBV20-1 and J is TRBJ2-1; 15 nucleotides agree with TRBD2. CDR1 DFQATT and CDR2 SNEGSKA come from the germline V gene (reference sequence). The CDR3 covers 14 residues. Trimming cost V 3 bases and J 8 bases; bases outside gene matches: 2.

This clonotype has at least ten counts. The chain combines TRBV29-1 with TRBJ2-7, with D possibly being TRBD2 (6 bases). Trimming shortened V by 4 bases and J by 5 bases, and 15 bases separated the two germline ends. Germline loops: CDR1 SQVTM, CDR2 ANQGSEA. This CDR3 contains 13 residues. Here the CDR3 reads CSVVGARRDEQYF. CDR3 sequence (DNA): TGCAGCGTTGTAGGGGCGCGGAGGGACGAGCAGTACTTC.